These 28 T cell receptor beta chains originate from one sample sequenced in a study of T-cell reconstitution after alpha-beta-depleted transplantation in children. Molecular barcoding with unique molecular identifiers was used for the TCRbeta library. TCRdb independently ran MiXCR on the PCR reads; one entry per CDR3 protein. The sample records around 96,000 distinct CDR3 sequences, 9% to 15% being singletons. The sample here was PBMCs from the stem cell graft donor, taken from the stem cell graft. Receptors originate from a human donor who donated a stem cell graft to a child with inherited bone marrow failure.

The rearrangement links TRBV5-4 to TRBJ2-7, with D uncertain. The length of the CDR3 is 13 residues. V was clipped by 0 bases and J by 3 bases, with 7 bases between them. The germline V gene encodes CDR1 SGHNT and CDR2 YYREEE (reference sequence). For the CDR3, the DNA is TGTGCCAGCAGCTTGGGGCCCATCTACGAGCAGTACTTC. Encoded protein: CASSLGPIYEQYF.

Ten or more counts support this clonotype. V gene TRBV20-1 combines with J gene TRBJ2-1, with D perhaps matching TRBD1 (5 bases). With 7 bases removed from V and 12 bases from J, the gap between germline ends came to 16 bases. Germline CDR1 is DFQATT and CDR2 is SNEGSKA (reference sequence). This CDR3 spans 11 amino acids. The CDR3 reads CSVYRSLGQFF. In nucleotides, the CDR3 is TGCAGTGTGTACAGGTCCCTTGGGCAGTTCTTC.

This clonotype was seen ten or more times. The rearrangement joins TRBV19 to TRBJ2-4, with a tentative D call TRBD1 (5 bases). The V gene lost 2 bases and the J gene lost 0 bases, with 20 bases spanning the gap. This CDR3 region has 19 residues. Germline V gene lookup returns CDR1 LNHDA and CDR2 SQIVND (reference sequence). In DNA form, the CDR3 reads TGTGCCAGTAGTATAAGTCTGGGGCTCGCCCCAAGAGCCAAAAACATTCAGTACTTC. Its protein product is CASSISLGLAPRAKNIQYF.

This clonotype has at least ten counts. The rearrangement joins TRBV29-1 to TRBJ2-3; the match to TRBD2 covers 7 bases. The CDR3 loop spans 12 amino acids. The germline gives CDR1 SQVTM, CDR2 ANQGSEA. V lost 5 bases to trimming and J lost 6 bases; unmatched junction nucleotides: 5. The DNA for the CDR3 is TGCAGCGTTAGGCGGGAGTCCGATACGCAGTATTTT. Encoded protein: CSVRRESDTQYF.

This clonotype was detected many times. This chain joins TRBV5-1 and TRBJ1-1; D is perhaps TRBD1 (5 bases). This CDR3 region has 11 residues. CDR1 and CDR2 (germline): SGHRS, YFSETQ. Trimming cost V 5 bases and J 11 bases, with 13 bases left between them. CDR3 region: CASRGGTGAFF. The CDR3 DNA is TGCGCCAGCAGGGGCGGGACGGGGGCTTTCTTT.

This clonotype was detected a few times. The V call is TRBV15, the J call TRBJ1-2, with D possibly being TRBD1 (5 bases). The length of the CDR3 is 15 residues. Trimming pared 0 bases from V and 6 bases from J, leaving 14 bases between. Germline V gene sequence: CDR1 LNHNV, CDR2 YYDKDF (reference sequence). CDR3 nucleotides: TGTGCCACCAGCAGAGACCTACATGGCAGGGATGGCTACACCTTC. This sequence encodes CATSRDLHGRDGYTF.

This clonotype occurred many times. This sequence joins TRBV5-1 and TRBJ2-4; 7 bases line up with TRBD1. The CDR3 is 16 residues long. Trimming cost V 4 bases and J 2 bases; bases outside gene matches: 9. Germline-derived CDR1 and CDR2 are SGHRS and YFSETQ. Here the CDR3 reads CASSQIPTGSKNIQYF. The CDR3 DNA reads as TGCGCCAGCAGCCAAATCCCGACAGGGTCCAAAAACATTCAGTACTTC.

This clonotype was seen at least ten times. The chain recombines TRBV7-2 with TRBJ2-3, with D maybe TRBD2 (6 bases). The V end was cut by 0 bases, the J end by 0 bases, with 10 bases between. CDR3 length: 16 amino acids. Germline V gene lookup returns CDR1 SGHTA and CDR2 FQGNSA. CDR3 amino acids: CASSLAAGPSTDTQYF. CDR3 nucleotide sequence: TGTGCCAGCAGCTTAGCGGCGGGACCGAGCACAGATACGCAGTATTTT.

CDR3 nucleotides: TGTGCCAGCAGCTTAGACGGACAGGACGCCTCCTACGAGCAGTACTTC. It translates to CASSLDGQDASYEQYF. V gene TRBV7-2 combines with J gene TRBJ2-7, with 7 nucleotides matching TRBD1. Trimming cost V 1 base and J 0 bases; bases outside gene matches: 6. The length of the CDR3 is 16 residues. Germline lookup yields CDR1 SGHTA and CDR2 FQGNSA.

This clonotype was counted a few times. This chain connects TRBV7-2 to TRBJ2-2, with D possibly called TRBD1 or TRBD2 (5 bases each). The CDR3 contains 15 residues. Germline assignment: CDR1 SGHTA and CDR2 FQGNSA. Trimming left V 5 bases short and J 2 bases short, with 12 bases between. CDR3 amino acids: CASSTGTFNTGELFF. The CDR3 coding sequence is TGTGCCAGCAGCACCGGGACCTTCAACACCGGGGAGCTGTTTTTT.

This clonotype was seen at least ten times. V is TRBV4-2 and J is TRBJ2-1; 7 nucleotides line up with TRBD2. J lost 9 bases, V lost 0 bases, and 11 bases had no gene match. CDR1 and CDR2 (germline): LGHNA, YNFKEQ. There are 16 residues in the CDR3. The CDR3 bases are TGTGCCAGCAGCCAAGATGCGCTAGCGGCCGCTGTTGAGCAGTTCTTC. As protein: CASSQDALAAAVEQFF.

The rearrangement uses TRBV7-6 and TRBJ2-3; D remains ambiguous. This CDR3 has 12 amino acids. Germline values: CDR1 SGHVS, CDR2 FNYEAQ. The germline V and J ends were trimmed by 5 bases and 8 bases, with 11 bases remaining between them. This CDR3 is CASSPGLGTQYF. In DNA form, the CDR3 reads TGTGCCAGCAGCCCCGGTCTGGGTACGCAGTATTTT.

In the case of this clonotype: This may come from a read error, since a much larger clone is one base off. The chain couples TRBV28 to TRBJ1-1; no firm D call. This CDR3 contains 13 residues. V lost 6 bases, J lost 1 base, and 9 bases lay in between. CDR1 is MDHEN, CDR2 SYDVKM, per germline. The chain's CDR3 is CASRTEPNTEAFF. In DNA form, the CDR3 reads TGTGCCAGCAGAACGGAACCGAACACTGAAGCTTTCTTT.

This clonotype was seen ten or more times. The chain has TRBV27 and TRBJ1-1; D remains ambiguous. Trimming shortened V by 6 bases and J by 4 bases, and 9 bases separated the two germline ends. Germline-derived CDR1 and CDR2 are MNHEY and SMNVEV (reference sequence). This CDR3 has 12 amino acids. The CDR3 DNA sequence: TGTGCCAGCAGCCCCAGAGGCACTGAAGCTTTCTTT. This translates into CASSPRGTEAFF.

This clonotype was seen ten or more times. The chain carries TRBV28 and TRBJ1-1; D remains ambiguous. The CDR3 consists of 11 residues. Trimming removed 8 bases from V and 1 base from J, with 5 bases in between. Germline CDR1 is MDHEN and CDR2 is SYDVKM. The CDR3 sequence is CASGENTEAFF. The CDR3 DNA sequence: TGTGCCAGCGGCGAGAACACTGAAGCTTTCTTT. Looking up the rest from reference TRBV28 and TRBJ1-1 gives the full variable domain: DVKVTQSSRYLVKRTGEKVFLECVQDMDHENMFWYRQDPGLGLRLIYFSYDVKMKEKGDIPEGYSVSREKKERFSLILESASTNQTSMYLCASGENTEAFFGQGTRLTVV.

The table lists this clonotype with many counts. The chain carries TRBV12-3 or TRBV12-4 and TRBJ2-1, with 11 nucleotides matching TRBD2. The CDR3 runs to 16 residues. The V gene end was trimmed by 6 bases and the J gene end by 5 bases; junction bases not matched to a gene: 9. CDR3 sequence (DNA): TGTGCCAGCAGCCCACGCGGACTAGCGGGTGACAATGAGCAGTTCTTC. Encoded protein: CASSPRGLAGDNEQFF.

This chain joins TRBV10-3 and TRBJ1-1, with TRBD1 as a possible D gene (5 bases). The CDR3 is 15 residues long. Trimming shortened V by 2 bases and J by 1 base, and 11 bases separated the two germline ends. Looked up from germline, CDR1 is ENHRY and CDR2 is SYGVKD. CDR3 in DNA: TGTGCCATCAGTGAGAAAGCAGGGCGGAACACTGAAGCTTTCTTT. Protein: CAISEKAGRNTEAFF.

This clonotype has a count of ten or more. This rearrangement joins TRBV4-1 to TRBJ2-6, with 7 bases fitting TRBD2. With V trimmed by 1 base and J by 1 base, 4 bases remained unmatched. Germline CDR1 MGHRA, CDR2 YSYEKL. The CDR3 covers 17 residues. The CDR3 DNA reads as TGCGCCAGCAGCCAAGTTTACGGGAGGTCTGGGGCCAACGTCCTGACTTTC. It is translated as CASSQVYGRSGANVLTF.

At least ten counts were recorded for this clonotype. The rearrangement joins TRBV3-1 to TRBJ2-3; unclear D gene. V was pared by 1 base and J by 3 bases, with 2 bases between. Germline loops: CDR1 LGHDT, CDR2 YNNKEL (reference sequence). The CDR3 spans 12 residues. The CDR3 loop is CASSQGTDTQYF. DNA of the CDR3: TGTGCCAGCAGCCAAGGAACAGATACGCAGTATTTT.

This clonotype was seen ten or more times. A read error may account for a junction end that differs from germline. The chain couples TRBV6-2 or TRBV6-3 to TRBJ2-5; possibly TRBD1 or TRBD2 for D (5 bases each). Germline loops: CDR1 MNHEY, CDR2 SVGEGT. The CDR3 contains 17 residues. The CDR3 DNA follows: TGTGCCAGCAGTTACGACCCCGGGACCGACCATGCGGAGACTCAGTACTTC. Translated: CASSYDPGTDHAETQYF.

The chain joins TRBV5-5 to TRBJ2-5; 7 nucleotides match TRBD1. Trimming at V came to 4 bases and at J to 1 base, leaving 4 bases not matched to a gene. Germline assignment: CDR1 SGHKS and CDR2 YYEKEE (reference sequence). The CDR3 spans 14 residues. Here the CDR3 reads CASSHWDSQETQYF. For the CDR3, the DNA is TGTGCCAGCAGCCATTGGGACAGCCAAGAGACCCAGTACTTC.

This clonotype was counted at least ten times. The gene calls are TRBV6-5 and TRBJ1-5; D is ambiguous. Trimming pared 6 bases from V and 0 bases from J, leaving 3 bases between. CDR3 length equals 12 residues. Germline V gene data show CDR1 as MNHEY and CDR2 as SVGAGI. The CDR3 DNA is TGTGCCAGCAGACATAGCAATCAGCCCCAGCATTTT. Protein: CASRHSNQPQHF.

This clonotype was observed at least ten times. The J gene is TRBJ2-7, the V gene TRBV7-9; D is perhaps TRBD1 (6 bases). The CDR3 extends over 13 amino acids. Germline V lookup: CDR1 SEHNR, CDR2 FQNEAQ (reference sequence). V was trimmed by 3 bases and J by 4 bases, leaving 10 bases between them. In DNA, the CDR3 is TGTGCCAGCAGCTTCTCACAGGGTTACGAGCAGTACTTC. This encodes CASSFSQGYEQYF.

This clonotype has ten or more counts. The V and J genes are TRBV5-1 and TRBJ1-2; tentative D call: TRBD1 (5 bases). CDR3 length equals 14 residues. The V and J ends lost 1 base and 6 bases respectively, with 13 bases between them. Germline CDR1 SGHRS, CDR2 YFSETQ. CDR3 DNA sequence: TGCGCCAGCAGCTTGATGGGGGAGTCGGATGGCTACACCTTC. Its protein product is CASSLMGESDGYTF.

The chain employs TRBV7-3 and TRBJ1-1; tentative D call: TRBD1 (5 bases). The germline CDR1 and CDR2 sequences are SGHTA and FQGTGA. The V and J ends lost 0 bases and 4 bases respectively, with 12 bases between them. The CDR3 totals 15 residues. The CDR3 nucleotides read TGTGCCAGCAGCTTAACCGGGGCGGGAGTCACTGAAGCTTTCTTT. The encoded protein is CASSLTGAGVTEAFF.

This clonotype was seen many times. The rearrangement uses TRBV4-3 and TRBJ2-1; maybe TRBD1 (5 bases). This CDR3 has 15 amino acids. Per the germline V gene, CDR1 is LGHNA and CDR2 is YSLEER. V dropped 1 base and J dropped 5 bases, with 12 bases sitting between them. The CDR3 sequence: CASSQAAGIHNEQFF. DNA for the CDR3: TGCGCCAGCAGCCAAGCGGCAGGGATCCACAATGAGCAGTTCTTC.

This clonotype was found many times. The chain is built from TRBV20-1 and TRBJ1-4; the match to TRBD1 covers 7 bases. The J segment lost 5 bases and the V segment lost 5 bases, leaving 2 bases of the junction unmatched. CDR1 is DFQATT, CDR2 SNEGSKA, per germline (reference sequence). The CDR3 extends over 12 amino acids. CDR3 in DNA: TGCAGTGCTCTACAGGGGAATGAAAAACTGTTTTTT. Protein product: CSALQGNEKLFF.

This clonotype showed up many times. This chain joins TRBV12-3 or TRBV12-4 and TRBJ1-1; no reliable D call. The ends were cut back, 6 bases at V and 2 bases at J, with 4 bases in the middle. This CDR3 is 11 amino acids long. CDR3 sequence (DNA): TGTGCCAGCAGATATAACACTGAAGCTTTCTTT. Translated, it gives CASRYNTEAFF.